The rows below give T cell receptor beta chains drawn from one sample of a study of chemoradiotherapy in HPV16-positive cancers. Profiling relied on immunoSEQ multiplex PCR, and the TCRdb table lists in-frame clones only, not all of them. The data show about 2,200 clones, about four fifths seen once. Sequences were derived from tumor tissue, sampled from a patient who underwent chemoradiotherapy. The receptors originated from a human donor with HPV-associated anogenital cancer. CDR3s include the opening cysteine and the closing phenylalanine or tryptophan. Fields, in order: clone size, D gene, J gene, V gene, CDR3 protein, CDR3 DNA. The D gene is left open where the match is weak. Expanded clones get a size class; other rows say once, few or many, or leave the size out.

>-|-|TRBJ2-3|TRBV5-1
CASSLIGLRQGGSDTQYF
TGCGCCAGCAGCTTGATCGGTTTGCGACAGGGAGGTTCGGATACGCAGTATTTT
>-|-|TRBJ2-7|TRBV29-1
CSVGINGREQYF
TGCAGCGTTGGTATTAATGGTCGCGAGCAGTACTTC
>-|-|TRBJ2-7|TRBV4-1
CASSQEGQGGDEQYF
TGCGCCAGCAGCCAAGAAGGCCAGGGCGGCGACGAGCAGTACTTC
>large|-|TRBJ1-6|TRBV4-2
CASSQGGTAYNSPLHF
TGTGCCAGCAGCCAAGGGGGTACCGCCTATAATTCACCCCTCCACTTT
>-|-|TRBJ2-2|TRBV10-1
CASSESGTGELFF
TGCGCCAGCAGTGAGTCCGGGACCGGGGAGCTGTTTTTT
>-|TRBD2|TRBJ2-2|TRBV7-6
CASSRIGAADGRYRTGELFF
TGTGCCAGCAGCCGAATCGGCGCTGCCGACGGGAGGTACCGCACCGGGGAGCTGTTTTTT
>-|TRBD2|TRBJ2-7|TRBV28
CASSRLGGENSYEQYF
TGTGCCAGCAGCCGGCTGGGGGGGGAAAACTCCTACGAGCAGTACTTC
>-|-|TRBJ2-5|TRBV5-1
CASSLHSFQADLVETQYF
TGCGCCAGCAGCTTACACTCATTCCAGGCGGACCTGGTGGAGACCCAGTACTTC
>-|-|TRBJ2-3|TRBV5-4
CASSLSTDTQYF
TGTGCCAGCAGCTTAAGCACAGATACGCAGTATTTT
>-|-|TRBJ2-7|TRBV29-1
CSVDLGSSSYEQYF
TGCAGCGTTGACTTGGGGTCGAGCTCCTACGAGCAGTACTTC
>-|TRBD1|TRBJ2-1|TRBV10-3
CAISGTDRGNNEQFF
TGTGCCATCAGTGGGACGGACAGGGGAAACAATGAGCAGTTCTTC